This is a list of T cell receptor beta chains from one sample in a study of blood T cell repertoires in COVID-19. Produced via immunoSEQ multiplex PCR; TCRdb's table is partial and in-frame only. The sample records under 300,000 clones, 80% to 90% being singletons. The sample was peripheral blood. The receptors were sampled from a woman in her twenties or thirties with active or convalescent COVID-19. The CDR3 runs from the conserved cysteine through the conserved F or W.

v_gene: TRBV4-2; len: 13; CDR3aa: CASSQDRNQPQHF
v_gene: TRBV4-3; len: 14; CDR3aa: CASSQGTGAYGYTF
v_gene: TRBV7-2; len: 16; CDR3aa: CASSLGAHPSGNTIYF
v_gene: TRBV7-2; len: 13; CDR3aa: CASSFRVPGTQYF
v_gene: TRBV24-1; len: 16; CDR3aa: CATSDIAAGGIYGYTF
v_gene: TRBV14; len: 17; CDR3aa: CASSANREPLGADTQYF
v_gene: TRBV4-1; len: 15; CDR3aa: CASSHMTSGGDTQYF
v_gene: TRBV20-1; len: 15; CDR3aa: CSASISLSSNQPQHF
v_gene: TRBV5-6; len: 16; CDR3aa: CASAPRQIVMNTEAFF
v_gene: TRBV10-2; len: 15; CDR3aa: CASRIGGAGGQPQHF
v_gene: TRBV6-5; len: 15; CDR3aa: CASSPWTGDGGELFF
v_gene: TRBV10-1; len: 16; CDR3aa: CASSITGGLMNTEAFF
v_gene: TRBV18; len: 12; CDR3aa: CASSPQGTEAFF
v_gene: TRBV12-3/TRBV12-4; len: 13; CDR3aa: CASSSPANEKLFF
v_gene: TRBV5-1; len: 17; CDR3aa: CASSLARRGGVRETQYF
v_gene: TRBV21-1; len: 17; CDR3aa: CASSKEGGGNYTGELFF
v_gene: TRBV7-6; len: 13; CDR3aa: CASSSTLFATQYF
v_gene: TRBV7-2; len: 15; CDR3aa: CASSPDRVGNTEAFF
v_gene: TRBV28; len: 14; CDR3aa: CASSLSAGIGTQYF
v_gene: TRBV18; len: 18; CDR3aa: CASSPASGGHPAQRDQYF
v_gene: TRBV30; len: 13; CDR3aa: CAWSDGARTEAFF
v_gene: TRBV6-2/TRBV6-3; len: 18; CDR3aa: CASTPGGGRVTMNTEAFF
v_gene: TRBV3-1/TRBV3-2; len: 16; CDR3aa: CASSLTGAGGRETQYF
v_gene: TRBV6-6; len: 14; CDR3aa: CASSPRQVGQPQHF
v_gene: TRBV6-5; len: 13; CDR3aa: CASSQQGNEKLFF
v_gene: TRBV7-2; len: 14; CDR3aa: CASSLASGVGGYTF
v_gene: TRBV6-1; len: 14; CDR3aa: CASSEPRVFRELFF
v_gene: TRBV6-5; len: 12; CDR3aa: CASTGRDQPQHF
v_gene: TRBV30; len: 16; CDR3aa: CAWSAKTSSHRMTQYF
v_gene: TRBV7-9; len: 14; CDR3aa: CASSLGQWNSPLHF
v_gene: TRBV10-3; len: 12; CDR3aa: CAISTLNTEAFF
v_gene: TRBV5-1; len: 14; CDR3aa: CASSSGQDSYEQYF
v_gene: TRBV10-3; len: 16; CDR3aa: CAISGGQGSGHSPLHF
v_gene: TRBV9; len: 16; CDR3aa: CASSPQGGAISDTQYF
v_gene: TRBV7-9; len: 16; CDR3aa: CASSLYPGLIYNEQFF
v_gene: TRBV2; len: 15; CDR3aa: CASRLAGTGTEKLFF
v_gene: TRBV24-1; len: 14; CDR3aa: CASSRGSGRDTQYF
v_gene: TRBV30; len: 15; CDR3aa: CAWRTGQDYLSGYTF
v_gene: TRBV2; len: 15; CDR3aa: CASRRGGTIQETQYF
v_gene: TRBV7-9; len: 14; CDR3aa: CASSARTERNEQFF